The source of this T cell receptor (beta chain) is a study of blood T cell repertoires in COVID-19. Study at large: The study drew acute and convalescent COVID-19 samples from the United States, Italy and Spain. PBMCs, B-cell-depleted T cells, or T cells provided the cDNA or gDNA that made up the material.

Germline CDR1 SNHLY, CDR2 FYNNEI. Trimming cost V 1 base and J 7 bases; bases outside gene matches: 4. The CDR3 is 14 amino acids. Under the authors' procedure: Estimates of nucleated cell counts were drawn from the amplification of reference gene primers. TCRdb's table, derived via immunoSEQ multiplex PCR, lists solely in-frame clones and lacks some. Clone size and the V and J calls come from that table; the DNA yielded D and trimming. Of around 160,000 clones listed, approximately 86% are singletons. Sequencing was done on a sample of peripheral blood. The sequence derives from a man between 18 and 35 years old with acute or convalescent COVID-19. The chain uses TRBV2 and TRBJ1-2, with 9 bases aligning to TRBD1. This CDR3 is CASSEEGQGFGYTF. The CDR3 bases are TGTGCCAGCAGTGAAGAGGGACAGGGTTTTGGCTACACCTTC.